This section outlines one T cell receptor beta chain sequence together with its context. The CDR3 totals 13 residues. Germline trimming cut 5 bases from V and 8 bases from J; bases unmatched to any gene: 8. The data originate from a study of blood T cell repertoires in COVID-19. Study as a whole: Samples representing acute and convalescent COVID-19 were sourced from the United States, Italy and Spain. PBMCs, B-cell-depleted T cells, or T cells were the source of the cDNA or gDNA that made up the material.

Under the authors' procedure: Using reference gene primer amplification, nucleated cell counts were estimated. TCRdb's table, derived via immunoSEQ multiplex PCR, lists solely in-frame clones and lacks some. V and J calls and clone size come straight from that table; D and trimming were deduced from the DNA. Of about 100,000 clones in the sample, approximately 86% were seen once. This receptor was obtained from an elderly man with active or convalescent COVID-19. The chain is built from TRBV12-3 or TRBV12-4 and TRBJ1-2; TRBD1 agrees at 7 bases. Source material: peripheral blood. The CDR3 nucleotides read TGTGCCAGCAGTGCCACTACAGGGGACGGCTACACCTTC. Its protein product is CASSATTGDGYTF.